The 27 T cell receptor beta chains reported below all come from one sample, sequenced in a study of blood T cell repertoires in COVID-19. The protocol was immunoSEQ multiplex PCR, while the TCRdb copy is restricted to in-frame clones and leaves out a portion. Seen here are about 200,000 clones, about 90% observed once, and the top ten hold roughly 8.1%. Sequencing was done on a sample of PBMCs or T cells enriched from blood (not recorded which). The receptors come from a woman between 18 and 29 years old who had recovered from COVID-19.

CDR3 protein: CASSQDPANYGYTF. CDR3 nucleotide sequence: TGTGCCAGCAGCCAAGACCCGGCTAACTATGGCTACACCTTC. The V gene is TRBV3-1 (or the pseudogene TRBV3-2), the J gene TRBJ1-2, with no clear D. V shed 0 bases and J shed 0 bases, with 5 bases lying between them. The CDR3 sequence is 14 residues long. Germline V CDR1 and CDR2: LGHDT, YNNKEL (reference sequence).

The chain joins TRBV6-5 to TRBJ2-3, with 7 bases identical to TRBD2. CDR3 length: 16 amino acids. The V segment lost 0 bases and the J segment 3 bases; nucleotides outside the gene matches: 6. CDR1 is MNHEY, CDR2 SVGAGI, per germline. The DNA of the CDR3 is TGTGCCAGCAGTTACTCGACGGGGGGTGTTACAGATACGCAGTATTTT. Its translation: CASSYSTGGVTDTQYF.

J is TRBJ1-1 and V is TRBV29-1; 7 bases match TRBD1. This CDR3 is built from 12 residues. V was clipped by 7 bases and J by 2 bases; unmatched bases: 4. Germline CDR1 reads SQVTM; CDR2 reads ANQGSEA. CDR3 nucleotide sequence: TGCAGCGGGACAGGAGTTAACACTGAAGCTTTCTTT. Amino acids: CSGTGVNTEAFF.

The CDR3 sequence: CATSGTSGGETQYF. CDR3 nucleotides: TGTGCCACCTCCGGGACTAGCGGGGGGGAGACCCAGTACTTC. The rearrangement joins TRBV19 to TRBJ2-5, with TRBD2 matching over 15 bases. CDR1 is LNHDA and CDR2 is SQIVND in the germline V gene (reference sequence). The V segment lost 10 bases and the J segment 5 bases; nucleotides outside the gene matches: 5. This CDR3 is built from 14 residues. The full variable domain, in which reference TRBV19 and TRBJ2-5 provide the parts outside the CDR3, is DGGITQSPKYLFRKEGQNVTLSCEQNLNHDAMYWYRQDPGQGLRLIYYSQIVNDFQKGDIAEGYSVSREKKESFPLTVTSAQKNPTAFYLCATSGTSGGETQYFGPGTRLLVL.

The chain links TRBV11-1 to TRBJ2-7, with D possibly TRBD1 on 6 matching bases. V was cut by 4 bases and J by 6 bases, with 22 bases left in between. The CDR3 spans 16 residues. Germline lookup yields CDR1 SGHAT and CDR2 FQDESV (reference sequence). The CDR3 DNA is TGTGCCAGCAGCTCGAAAACAGGGTTTGGGCTCACCGAGCAGTACTTC. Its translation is CASSSKTGFGLTEQYF.

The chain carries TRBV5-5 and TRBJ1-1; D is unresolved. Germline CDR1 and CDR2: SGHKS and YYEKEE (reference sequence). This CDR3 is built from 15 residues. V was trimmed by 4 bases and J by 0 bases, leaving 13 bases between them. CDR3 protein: CASSSQQRLNTEAFF. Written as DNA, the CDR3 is TGTGCCAGCAGCAGTCAACAGAGATTGAACACTGAAGCTTTCTTT. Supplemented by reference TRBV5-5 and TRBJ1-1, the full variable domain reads DAGVTQSPTHLIKTRGQQVTLRCSPISGHKSVSWYQQVLGQGPQFIFQYYEKEERGRGNFPDRFSARQFPNYSSELNVNALLLGDSALYLCASSSQQRLNTEAFFGQGTRLTVV.

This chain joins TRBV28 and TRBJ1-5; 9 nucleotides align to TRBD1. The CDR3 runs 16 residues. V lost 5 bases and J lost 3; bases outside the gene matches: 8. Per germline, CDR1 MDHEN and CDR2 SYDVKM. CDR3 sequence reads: CASSPGDRAYNQPQHF. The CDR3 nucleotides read TGTGCCAGCAGTCCTGGGGACAGGGCCTACAATCAGCCCCAGCATTTT.

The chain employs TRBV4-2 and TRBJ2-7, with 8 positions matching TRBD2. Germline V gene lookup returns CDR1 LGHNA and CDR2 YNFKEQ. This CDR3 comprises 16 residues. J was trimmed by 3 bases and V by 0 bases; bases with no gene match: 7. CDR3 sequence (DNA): TGTGCCAGCAGCCAAGACAACGCCGGGGGGGGCTACGAGCAGTACTTC. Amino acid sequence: CASSQDNAGGGYEQYF.

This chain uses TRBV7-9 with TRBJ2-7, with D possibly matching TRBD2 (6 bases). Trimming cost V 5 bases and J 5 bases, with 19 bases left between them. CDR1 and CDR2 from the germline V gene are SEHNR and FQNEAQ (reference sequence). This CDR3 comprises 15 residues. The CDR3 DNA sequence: TGTGCCAGCAGCCCGCGCGGAGGGCATATCGACGAGCAGTACTTC. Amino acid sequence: CASSPRGGHIDEQYF.

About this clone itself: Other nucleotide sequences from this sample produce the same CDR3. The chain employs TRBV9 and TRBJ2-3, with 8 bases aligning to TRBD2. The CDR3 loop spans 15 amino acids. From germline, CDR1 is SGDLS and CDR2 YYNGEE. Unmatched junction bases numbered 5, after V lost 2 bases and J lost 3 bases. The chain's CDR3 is CASSVERGRTDTQYF. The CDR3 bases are TGTGCCAGCAGCGTCGAGCGGGGGAGAACAGATACGCAGTATTTT.

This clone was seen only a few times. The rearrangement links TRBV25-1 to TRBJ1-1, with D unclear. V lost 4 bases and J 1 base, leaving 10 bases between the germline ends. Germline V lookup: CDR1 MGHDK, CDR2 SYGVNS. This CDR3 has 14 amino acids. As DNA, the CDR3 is TGTGCCAGCAGTGGCTCACACCGGAACACTGAAGCTTTCTTT. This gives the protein CASSGSHRNTEAFF.

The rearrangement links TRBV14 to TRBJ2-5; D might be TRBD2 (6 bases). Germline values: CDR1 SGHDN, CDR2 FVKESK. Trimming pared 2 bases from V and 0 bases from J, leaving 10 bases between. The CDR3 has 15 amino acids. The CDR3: CASSQYRGNQETQYF. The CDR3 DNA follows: TGTGCCAGCAGCCAATACCGGGGGAACCAAGAGACCCAGTACTTC.

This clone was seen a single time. CDR3 bases: TGTGCCAGCAGCTTAGCGATGCCAGCGGATACCCAGTACTTC. It specifies CASSLAMPADTQYF. This chain connects TRBV7-9 to TRBJ2-5; tentatively, D is TRBD2 (5 bases). Germline CDR1 is SEHNR and CDR2 is FQNEAQ (reference sequence). This CDR3 region has 14 residues. Trimming pared 0 bases from V and 8 bases from J, leaving 13 bases between.

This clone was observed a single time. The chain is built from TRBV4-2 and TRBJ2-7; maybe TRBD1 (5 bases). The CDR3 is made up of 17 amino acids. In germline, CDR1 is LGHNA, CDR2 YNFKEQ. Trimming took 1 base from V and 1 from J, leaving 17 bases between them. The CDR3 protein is CASSQGWQQGQSYEQYF. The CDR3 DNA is TGTGCCAGCAGCCAAGGTTGGCAGCAGGGCCAGTCCTACGAGCAGTACTTC.

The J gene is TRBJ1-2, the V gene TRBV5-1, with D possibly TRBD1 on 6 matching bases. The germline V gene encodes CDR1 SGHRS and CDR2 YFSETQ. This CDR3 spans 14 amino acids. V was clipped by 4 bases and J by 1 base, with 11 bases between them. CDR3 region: CASSLRDNNYGYTF. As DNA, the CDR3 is TGCGCCAGCAGCCTCCGGGACAATAACTATGGCTACACCTTC. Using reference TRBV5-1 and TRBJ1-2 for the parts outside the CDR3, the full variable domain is KAGVTQTPRYLIKTRGQQVTLSCSPISGHRSVSWYQQTPGQGLQFLFEYFSETQRNKGNFPGRFSGRQFSNSRSEMNVSTLELGDSALYLCASSLRDNNYGYTFGSGTRLTVV.

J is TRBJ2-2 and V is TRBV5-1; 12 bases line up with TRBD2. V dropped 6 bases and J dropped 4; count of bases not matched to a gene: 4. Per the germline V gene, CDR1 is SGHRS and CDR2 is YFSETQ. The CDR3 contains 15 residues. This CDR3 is CASTSGGAGTGELFF. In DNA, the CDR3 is TGCGCCAGCACTAGCGGGGGGGCCGGCACCGGGGAGCTGTTTTTT.

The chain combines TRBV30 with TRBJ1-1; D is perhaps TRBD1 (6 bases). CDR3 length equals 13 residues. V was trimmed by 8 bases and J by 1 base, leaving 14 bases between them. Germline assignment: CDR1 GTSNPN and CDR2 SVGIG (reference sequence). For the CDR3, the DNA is TGTGCCGGGACGGACAGTCAGAACACTGAAGCTTTCTTT. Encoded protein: CAGTDSQNTEAFF.

The CDR3 sequence: CASSQEAGGRSYNEQFF. For the CDR3, the DNA is TGTGCCAGCAGCCAAGAGGCGGGGGGGCGTTCCTACAATGAGCAGTTCTTC. This chain connects TRBV4-2 to TRBJ2-1, with TRBD2 identical over 9 bases. The CDR3 length is 17 residues. Germline V gene data show CDR1 as LGHNA and CDR2 as YNFKEQ. The ends lost 0 bases at V and 1 base at J; junction bases unmatched: 4.

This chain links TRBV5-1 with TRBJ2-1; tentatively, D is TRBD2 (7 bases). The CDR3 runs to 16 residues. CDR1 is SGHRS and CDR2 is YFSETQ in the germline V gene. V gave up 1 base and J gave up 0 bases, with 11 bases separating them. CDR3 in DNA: TGCGCCAGCAGCTTGTCTGGGGGGGCCTCCTACAATGAGCAGTTCTTC. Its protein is CASSLSGGASYNEQFF.

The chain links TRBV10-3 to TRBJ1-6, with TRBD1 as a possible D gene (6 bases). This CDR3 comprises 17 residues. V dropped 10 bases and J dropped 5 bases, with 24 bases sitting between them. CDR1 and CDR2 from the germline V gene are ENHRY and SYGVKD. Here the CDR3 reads CATTRDIGPLDNSPLHF. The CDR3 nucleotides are TGTGCCACCACCCGGGACATAGGTCCACTTGATAATTCACCCCTCCACTTT.

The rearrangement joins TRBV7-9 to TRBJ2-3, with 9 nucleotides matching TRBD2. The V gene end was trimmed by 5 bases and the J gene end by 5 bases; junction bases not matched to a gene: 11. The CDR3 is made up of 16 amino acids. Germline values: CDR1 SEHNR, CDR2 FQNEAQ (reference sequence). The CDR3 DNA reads TGTGCCAGCAGCACTGGCGGGGGGGCTTTTGGAGATACGCAGTATTTT. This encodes CASSTGGGAFGDTQYF.

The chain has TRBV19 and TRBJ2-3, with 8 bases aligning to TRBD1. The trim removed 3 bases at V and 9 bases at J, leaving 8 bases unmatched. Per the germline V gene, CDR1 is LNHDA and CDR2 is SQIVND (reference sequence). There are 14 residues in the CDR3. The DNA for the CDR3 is TGTGCCAGTAGTATGGAGGCAGGGGGCGAAACGCAGTATTTT. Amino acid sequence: CASSMEAGGETQYF.

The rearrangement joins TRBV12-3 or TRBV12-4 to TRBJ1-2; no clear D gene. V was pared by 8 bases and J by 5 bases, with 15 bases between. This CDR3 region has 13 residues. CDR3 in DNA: TGTGCCAGCTCGTTGGGTCCCAGGTATGGCTACACCTTC. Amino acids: CASSLGPRYGYTF.

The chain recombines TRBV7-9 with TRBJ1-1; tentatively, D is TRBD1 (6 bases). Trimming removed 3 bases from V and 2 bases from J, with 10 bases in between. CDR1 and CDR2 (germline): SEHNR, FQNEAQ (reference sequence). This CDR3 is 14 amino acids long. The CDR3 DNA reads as TGTGCCAGCAGCTTCCCCAGGGGAAACACTGAAGCTTTCTTT. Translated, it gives CASSFPRGNTEAFF. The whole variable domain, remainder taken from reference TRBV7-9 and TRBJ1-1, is DTGVSQNPRHKITKRGQNVTFRCDPISEHNRLYWYRQTLGQGPEFLTYFQNEAQLEKSRLLSDRFSAERPKGSFSTLEIQRTEQGDSAMYLCASSFPRGNTEAFFGQGTRLTVV.

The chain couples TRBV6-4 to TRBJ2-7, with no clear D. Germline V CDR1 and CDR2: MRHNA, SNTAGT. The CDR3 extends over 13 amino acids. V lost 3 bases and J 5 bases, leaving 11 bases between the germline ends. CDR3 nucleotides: TGTGCCAGCAGTGATGGGCCTGGCGACGAGCAGTACTTC. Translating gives CASSDGPGDEQYF.

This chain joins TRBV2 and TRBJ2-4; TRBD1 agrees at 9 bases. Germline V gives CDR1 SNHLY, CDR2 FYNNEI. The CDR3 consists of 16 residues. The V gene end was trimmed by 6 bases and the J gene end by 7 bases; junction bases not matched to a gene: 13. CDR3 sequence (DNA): TGTGCCAGCAGATCCACAGGGGGCCTAGATCCTAACATTCAGTACTTC. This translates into CASRSTGGLDPNIQYF. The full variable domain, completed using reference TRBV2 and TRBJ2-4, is EPEVTQTPSHQVTQMGQEVILRCVPISNHLYFYWYRQILGQKVEFLVSFYNNEISEKSEIFDDQFSVERPDGSNFTLKIRSTKLEDSAMYFCASRSTGGLDPNIQYFGAGTRLSVL.

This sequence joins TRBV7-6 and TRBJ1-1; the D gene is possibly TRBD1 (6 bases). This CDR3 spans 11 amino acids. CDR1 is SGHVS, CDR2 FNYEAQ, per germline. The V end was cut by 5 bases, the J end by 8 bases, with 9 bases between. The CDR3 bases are TGTGCCAGCAGCCAACAGGGAGAAGCTTTCTTT. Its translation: CASSQQGEAFF.